This T cell receptor (beta chain) was sequenced in a study of T cell responses to AZD1222 COVID-19 vaccine. With regard to this clone: The antigen remains unidentified.

TCRdb keeps only in-frame clones here, not all; method: immunoSEQ multiplex PCR. The table shows 130,000 or so clones, with about 90% occurring only once. General study results and limits: Vaccine-related CD4 TCRs covered spike, predominating at 160-218 and 743-854. White British donors predominated, females outnumbered males, and clonal diversity was possibly underestimated. It was only after the peak T cell response that any repertoires were sampled.

The CDR3 extends over 15 amino acids. In germline, CDR1 is ENHRY, CDR2 SYGVKD. V was clipped by 6 bases and J by 1 base, with 12 bases between them. This sample comprised peripheral blood, obtained on day 0 of AZD1222 vaccination. The chain couples TRBV10-3 to TRBJ2-2, with unresolved D. The sequence was collected from an adult in good health. The CDR3 nucleotides are TGTGCCATCAGCGACCCCGACGGGAACACCGGGGAGCTGTTTTTT. Its translation is CAISDPDGNTGELFF.